Following are 20 T cell receptor beta chains from one sample sequenced in a study of cytomegalovirus exposure and HLA in healthy donors (dated 2017 in TCRdb). Libraries were prepared through the immunoSEQ multiplex PCR assay. The multiplex PCR relied on a mix of 60 forward primers for TCR Vbeta segments and 13 reverse primers for TCR Jbeta segments. The clones in this table, taken by TCRdb from immuneACCESS, are in-frame only. Not every clone is retained; where verified, under half of the shortfall comes from an unresolved V gene, and the cause of the rest is unknown. The table for this sample lists 270,000 or so clones; approximately 90% of them were counted only once. About 4% of the sample is taken by the ten largest. The sequencing input was PBMCs. All receptors derive from a middle-aged man in good health and CMV-seropositive.

This clone occurred once. V gene TRBV29-1 combines with J gene TRBJ2-7, with 8 positions matching TRBD1. The CDR3 has 13 amino acids. J was trimmed by 3 bases and V by 3 bases; bases with no gene match: 4. CDR1 is SQVTM and CDR2 is ANQGSEA in the germline V gene. The DNA of the CDR3 is TGCAGCGTTGATCAACAGGGGGGCTACGAGCAGTACTTC. Translated: CSVDQQGGYEQYF.

This clone was observed a single time. The chain recombines TRBV27 with TRBJ2-1; TRBD2 aligns across 12 bases. Germline V gives CDR1 MNHEY, CDR2 SMNVEV (reference sequence). V shed 1 base, J shed 7 bases, and the junction held 8 bases outside the gene matches. This CDR3 has 17 amino acids. The CDR3 protein is CASSLWASGRVRNEQFF. In DNA form, the CDR3 reads TGTGCCAGCAGTTTATGGGCTAGCGGGAGGGTAAGGAATGAGCAGTTCTTC.

The chain carries TRBV5-5 and TRBJ2-1; 10 bases fit TRBD2. Germline-derived CDR1 and CDR2 are SGHKS and YYEKEE (reference sequence). The junction had 5 bases not matched to a gene; V was cut back by 0 bases and J by 2 bases. There are 17 residues in the CDR3. CDR3 in DNA: TGTGCCAGCAGCTTGGCCAGAGGACTAGCGGCCTACAATGAGCAGTTCTTC. This encodes CASSLARGLAAYNEQFF.

The J gene is TRBJ2-7, the V gene TRBV11-2, with TRBD2 matching 13 bases. Germline CDR1 reads SGHAT; CDR2 reads FQNNGV. The CDR3 spans 17 residues. V was clipped by 5 bases and J by 2 bases; unmatched bases: 9. DNA of the CDR3: TGTGCCAGCAGCCGCAGGTCCACTAGCGGGAGGGCCTACGAGCAGTACTTC. This sequence encodes CASSRRSTSGRAYEQYF.

The chain couples TRBV29-1 to TRBJ2-2, with 10 positions matching TRBD1. The CDR3 has 14 amino acids. The trim removed 7 bases at V and 6 bases at J, leaving 8 bases unmatched. The germline gives CDR1 SQVTM, CDR2 ANQGSEA. The CDR3 DNA reads as TGCAGCGCCGACAGGGGGCAGTTCTCCGGGGAGCTGTTTTTT. Protein sequence: CSADRGQFSGELFF.

This clone was counted once. The chain uses TRBV7-9 and TRBJ2-5, with a weak D call TRBD1 (6 bases). Germline values: CDR1 SEHNR, CDR2 FQNEAQ (reference sequence). Trimming left V 1 base short and J 4 bases short, with 25 bases between. The CDR3 has 19 residues. CDR3: CASSLVVNGASRGSETQYF. CDR3 bases: TGTGCCAGCAGCTTAGTAGTGAATGGTGCGAGCAGGGGATCAGAGACCCAGTACTTC.

J is TRBJ2-7 and V is TRBV6-1; 7 positions match TRBD1. Germline lookup yields CDR1 MNHNS and CDR2 SASEGT. CDR3 length equals 14 residues. Trimming took 6 bases from V and 4 from J; bases not matched to a gene: 9. This CDR3 is CASSLRQGYYEQYF. CDR3 nucleotide sequence: TGTGCCAGCAGCCTAAGACAGGGATATTACGAGCAGTACTTC.

V gene TRBV5-6 combines with J gene TRBJ2-5; TRBD2 agrees at 7 bases. CDR1 and CDR2 (germline): SGHDT, YYEEEE. The CDR3 is made up of 17 amino acids. The junction had 13 bases not matched to a gene; V was cut back by 4 bases and J by 1 base. For the CDR3, the DNA is TGTGCCAGCAGCCCCGACTTTGGGCGGGAGAGCCAAGAGACCCAGTACTTC. This translates into CASSPDFGRESQETQYF.

Here the CDR3 reads CASNDMSGELFF. The CDR3 DNA is TGTGCCAGTAATGACATGAGCGGGGAGCTGTTTTTT. The chain joins TRBV19 to TRBJ2-2; no clear D gene. V lost 7 bases and J 7 bases, leaving 10 bases between the germline ends. The CDR3 has 12 amino acids. The germline gives CDR1 LNHDA, CDR2 SQIVND (reference sequence).

The chain recombines TRBV30 with TRBJ1-3; a possible D gene is TRBD1 (5 bases). Trimming removed 3 bases from V and 0 bases from J, with 9 bases in between. Germline CDR1 is GTSNPN and CDR2 is SVGIG (reference sequence). The CDR3 totals 14 residues. The CDR3 sequence is CAWRTAVSGNTIYF. The CDR3 DNA sequence: TGTGCCTGGAGGACAGCCGTCTCTGGAAACACCATATATTTT.

The chain recombines TRBV28 with TRBJ1-1, with 10 bases fitting TRBD1. Germline V gene sequence: CDR1 MDHEN, CDR2 SYDVKM. CDR3 size: 15 residues. The V gene end was trimmed by 1 base and the J gene end by 9 bases; junction bases not matched to a gene: 8. This CDR3 reads CASSLYGTGVGQAFF. The DNA for the CDR3 is TGTGCCAGCAGTTTATACGGGACAGGGGTCGGCCAAGCTTTCTTT.

The genes are TRBV29-1 and TRBJ2-5; 12 positions match TRBD1. The J call may be faulty, since TRBJ2-7 better matches the DNA end. The CDR3 is 16 residues long. Germline V lookup: CDR1 SQVTM, CDR2 ANQGSEA. CDR3 region: CSVEGSGDRGPYEQYF. The CDR3 DNA reads TGCAGCGTTGAGGGGTCTGGGGACAGGGGGCCCTACGAGCAGTACTTC.

The gene calls are TRBV30 and TRBJ2-7; 10 bases line up with TRBD2. This CDR3 has 14 amino acids. Germline CDR1 GTSNPN, CDR2 SVGIG (reference sequence). After removal of 4 bases from V and 2 bases from J, the junction contained 5 bases not matched to a gene. Here the CDR3 reads CAWNRLAGPYEQYF. The CDR3 DNA reads TGTGCCTGGAACCGACTAGCGGGCCCCTACGAGCAGTACTTC.

The chain carries TRBV5-1 and TRBJ2-5; 7 nucleotides align to TRBD1. J gave up 4 bases and V 4 bases, and 7 bases lay outside the gene matches. The CDR3 is 14 residues long. Germline CDR1 and CDR2: SGHRS and YFSETQ. The CDR3 region is CASSTIPGGETQYF. CDR3 nucleotides: TGCGCCAGCAGCACAATACCAGGGGGAGAGACCCAGTACTTC.

The rearrangement joins TRBV7-6 to TRBJ2-7; 10 bases map to TRBD1. CDR3 length: 16 residues. Trimming cost V 5 bases and J 3 bases; bases outside gene matches: 10. CDR1 is SGHVS and CDR2 is FNYEAQ in the germline V gene. CDR3 region: CASSPGQGRIGYEQYF. The CDR3 coding sequence is TGTGCCAGCAGCCCGGGACAGGGGAGAATCGGCTACGAGCAGTACTTC.

This chain joins TRBV19 and TRBJ1-1; 8 nucleotides align to TRBD1. This CDR3 region has 14 residues. Unmatched junction bases numbered 9, after V lost 5 bases and J lost 7 bases. Germline V gene lookup returns CDR1 LNHDA and CDR2 SQIVND (reference sequence). The CDR3, as DNA: TGTGCCAGTAGTCCGGGACAGGTCTTCTATGAAGCTTTCTTT. Its protein is CASSPGQVFYEAFF.

Remarks on this clone: The identical CDR3 is also encoded by other nucleotide sequences in the sample. The CDR3 is CASSPASGSSYEQYF. The DNA of the CDR3 is TGTGCCAGCTCACCAGCTAGCGGGAGTTCCTACGAGCAGTACTTC. V usage is TRBV18 and J usage is TRBJ2-7, with 10 nucleotides matching TRBD2. This CDR3 region has 15 residues. Per the germline V gene, CDR1 is KGHSH and CDR2 is LQKENI. The J segment lost 1 base and the V segment lost 2 bases, leaving 2 bases of the junction unmatched.

The genes are TRBV19 and TRBJ1-1; TRBD1 agrees at 11 bases. V lost 3 bases to trimming and J lost 7 bases; unmatched junction nucleotides: 7. This CDR3 is 15 amino acids long. Looked up from germline, CDR1 is LNHDA and CDR2 is SQIVND (reference sequence). CDR3 sequence: CASSIGTGGSSEAFF. The CDR3 coding sequence is TGTGCCAGTAGTATCGGGACAGGGGGTTCTAGTGAAGCTTTCTTT.

The genes are TRBV4-1 and TRBJ2-1; 8 bases line up with TRBD2. Unmatched junction bases numbered 6, after V lost 3 bases and J lost 2 bases. This CDR3 contains 16 residues. Germline V CDR1 and CDR2: MGHRA, YSYEKL. In nucleotides, the CDR3 is TGCGCCAGCAGCCAGAATAGCGGGATCGCCTACAATGAGCAGTTCTTC. Its translation is CASSQNSGIAYNEQFF.

The chain has TRBV4-1 and TRBJ2-1; a weak D match, TRBD1 (6 bases). The CDR3 loop spans 17 amino acids. CDR1 and CDR2 (germline): MGHRA, YSYEKL. V was shortened by 0 bases and J by 7 bases, with 19 bases between the two germline ends. The CDR3 reads CASSQEQGIRLRNEQFF. The CDR3 DNA reads TGCGCCAGCAGCCAAGAACAGGGAATTAGACTCCGAAATGAGCAGTTCTTC.